The 10 T cell receptor beta chains below all came from one sample that was sequenced in a study of shared clonotypes between healthy human individuals. Sequencing was performed with immunoSEQ multiplex PCR; in TCRdb, only in-frame clones are kept and a portion is missing. The sample has some 1,400,000 clones, over 95% seen once; the top ten hold over 1%. The sequenced sample was naive CD4+ T cells sorted from blood. The subset denotes: CD45RA+ positively selected. The receptor set was obtained from a man in his thirties or forties in good health.

V is TRBV6-1 and J is TRBJ1-1, with D possibly being TRBD1 (5 bases). This CDR3 has 14 amino acids. Germline V gives CDR1 MNHNS, CDR2 SASEGT. V was pared by 3 bases and J by 3 bases, with 11 bases between. CDR3 loop: CASSEPGLDTEAFF. The CDR3 nucleotides read TGTGCCAGCAGTGAGCCAGGGTTGGACACTGAAGCTTTCTTT.

V and J are TRBV15 and TRBJ2-7, with 11 bases identical to TRBD1. V gave up 5 bases and J gave up 5 bases; unmatched junction bases: 8. The CDR3 runs to 15 residues. Germline CDR1 LNHNV, CDR2 YYDKDF (reference sequence). The CDR3 is CATSRSGQGVDEQYF. CDR3 sequence (DNA): TGTGCCACCAGCCGTTCGGGACAGGGGGTCGACGAGCAGTACTTC.

In nucleotides, the CDR3 is TGTGCCAGCAGCTACGGGGCTCCCACGCAGTATTTT. It encodes CASSYGAPTQYF. This chain connects TRBV14 to TRBJ2-3; D may be TRBD1 or TRBD2 (5 bases each). This CDR3 is 12 amino acids long. V was trimmed by 5 bases and J by 9 bases, leaving 12 bases between them. Germline loops: CDR1 SGHDN, CDR2 FVKESK.

This chain uses TRBV19 with TRBJ1-3; D is undetermined. From germline, CDR1 is LNHDA and CDR2 SQIVND (reference sequence). The CDR3 runs to 18 residues. Trimming took off 0 bases at V and 0 bases at J, with 15 bases between the two ends. The CDR3 DNA reads TGTGCCAGTAGTATAGAGGTTGGGGATAAGAGCTCTGGAAACACCATATATTTT. Translating gives CASSIEVGDKSSGNTIYF. Full variable domain (rest looked up from reference TRBV19 and TRBJ1-3): DGGITQSPKYLFRKEGQNVTLSCEQNLNHDAMYWYRQDPGQGLRLIYYSQIVNDFQKGDIAEGYSVSREKKESFPLTVTSAQKNPTAFYLCASSIEVGDKSSGNTIYFGEGSWLTVV.

The chain recombines TRBV6-5 with TRBJ2-7; D is possibly TRBD2 (6 bases). Germline CDR1 reads MNHEY; CDR2 reads SVGAGI. The V and J ends lost 0 bases and 0 bases respectively, with 12 bases between them. This CDR3 is 16 amino acids long. The CDR3 here is CASSYSSVAASYEQYF. The DNA of the CDR3 is TGTGCCAGCAGTTACTCCTCGGTAGCGGCCTCCTACGAGCAGTACTTC.

The chain uses TRBV5-1 and TRBJ2-3; 10 nucleotides line up with TRBD2. Germline-derived CDR1 and CDR2 are SGHRS and YFSETQ. Trimming removed 2 bases from V and 2 bases from J; junction bases left unmatched: 14. This CDR3 region has 19 residues. The CDR3 nucleotides read TGCGCCAGCAGCTTTGGGACCCTACAACTAGCGGGAACCACAGATACGCAGTATTTT. This translates into CASSFGTLQLAGTTDTQYF. The whole variable domain, filled in from reference TRBV5-1 and TRBJ2-3, reads KAGVTQTPRYLIKTRGQQVTLSCSPISGHRSVSWYQQTPGQGLQFLFEYFSETQRNKGNFPGRFSGRQFSNSRSEMNVSTLELGDSALYLCASSFGTLQLAGTTDTQYFGPGTRLTVL.

This chain connects TRBV18 to TRBJ2-1, with D maybe TRBD1 (6 bases). Per germline, CDR1 KGHSH and CDR2 LQKENI. Deletions cut 6 bases from V and 9 bases from J, with 12 bases between. The CDR3 consists of 12 residues. The DNA for the CDR3 is TGTGCCAGCTCCAAAGGGGGAACTGAGCAGTTCTTC. Encoded protein: CASSKGGTEQFF.

This clone was counted a few times. V and J are TRBV12-2 and TRBJ2-7; the table's D call of TRBD2 was not tested on the DNA. TRBV12-2 is a known pseudogene. The CDR3 has 16 amino acids. In DNA, the CDR3 is TGTGCAAGTCGCCGCCCACGGGGGAGGGAAACCTACGAGCAGTACTTC. It codes for CASRRPRGRETYEQYF.

The genes are TRBV19 and TRBJ1-2; D call uncertain. The CDR3 contains 13 residues. Germline lookup yields CDR1 LNHDA and CDR2 SQIVND (reference sequence). V lost 6 bases, J lost 2 bases, and 10 bases lay in between. The DNA of the CDR3 is TGTGCCAGTAGCCCGCATATGAACTATGGCTACACCTTC. This codes for CASSPHMNYGYTF.

This clone was counted at least ten times. At one boundary the junction diverges from the germline segment, which might be a read error. The genes are TRBV13 and TRBJ1-1; no clear D. Germline V CDR1 and CDR2: PRHDT, FYEKMQ (reference sequence). The CDR3 covers 14 residues. The CDR3 loop reads CASTLVLGNTEAFF. The DNA of the CDR3 is TGTGCCAGCACCTTAGTCTTGGGGAACACTGAAGCTTTCTTT.